One T cell receptor (beta chain) is described in this entry. With the 5' RACE reads reprocessed, TCRdb shows one record per CDR3 protein and no DNA. The sample totals 500,000 to 600,000 distinct CDR3 sequences; its top ten clones hold about 3.6%. This entry is derived from a study of T cells expressing NK-cell markers. The CDR3 contains 15 residues. Germline V lookup: CDR1 MGHRA, CDR2 YSYEKL. The rearrangement uses TRBV4-1 and TRBJ1-1; TCRdb calls TRBD1, which cannot be checked without DNA. Sequencing was carried out using blood T cells: a sorted CD56 or NKG2C T cell subset, CD4+ or CD8+ T cells, or bulk PBMC T cells (not recorded which). This receptor was taken from a man aged 18-30 years in good health. CDR3 region: CASSQDGQGVFEAFF.